These T cell receptor beta chains were read from a single sample in a study of shared clonotypes between healthy human individuals. Sequenced by immunoSEQ multiplex PCR; TCRdb stores in-frame clones only, minus some. Among some 470,000 clones listed, 76% were seen once. The sequenced sample was PBMCs. The source of these receptors is a woman between 35 and 50 years old in good health. Some clones in this sample may be carry-over from other donors' samples. Both conserved end residues are part of each CDR3. A D gene is named only where the DNA matches it firmly. Expanded clones get a size class; other rows say once, few or many, or leave the size out.

V gene,clone size,J gene,D gene,CDR3 DNA,CDR3 protein
TRBV11-3,once,TRBJ1-1,TRBD1,TGTGCCAGCAGCCGTGGACAGGGGGCTGAAGCTTTCTTT,CASSRGQGAEAFF
TRBV11-1,-,TRBJ2-7,TRBD1,TGTGCCAGCAGCTCGAGGACAGGGACCTACGAGCAGTACTTC,CASSSRTGTYEQYF
TRBV30,-,TRBJ2-7,-,TGTGCCTGGAGTGTACGGCGCTCGAGGGCGATAACCTACGAGCAGTACTTC,CAWSVRRSRAITYEQYF
TRBV11-2,few,TRBJ1-2,-,TGTGCCAGCAGCTTAGATGACCCAGGGCTCTATGGCTACACCTTC,CASSLDDPGLYGYTF
TRBV7-9,many,TRBJ1-2,-,TGTGCCAGCAGCTTAATGTCGGGGGTCGGTGGCTACACCTTC,CASSLMSGVGGYTF
TRBV5-6,-,TRBJ2-5,TRBD2,TGTGCCAGCAGCTTGGGGGGTGCTAGCGGAGACGCGGAGACCCAGTACTTC,CASSLGGASGDAETQYF
TRBV6-4,-,TRBJ1-4,-,TGTGCCAGCAGTCATATAGCTCCGGGACATGATGAAAAACTGTTTTTT,CASSHIAPGHDEKLFF
TRBV15,-,TRBJ1-1,-,TGTGCCACCAGCGTCGGTGGGGGGGAGATTGGAGCTTTCTTT,CATSVGGGEIGAFF
TRBV21-1,-,TRBJ2-1,-,TGTGCCAGCAGCACGACCCTCGGGCCGTACAATGAGCAGTTCTTC,CASSTTLGPYNEQFF
TRBV19,-,TRBJ2-6,-,TGTGCCAGTAGTCTACGGAGACTTCCTAGCTCTGGGGCCAACGTCCTGACTTTC,CASSLRRLPSSGANVLTF
TRBV7-6,-,TRBJ2-7,TRBD2,TGTGCCAGCAGCCCCGGGACTAGCGGTTTGGGCTCCTACGAGCAGTACTTC,CASSPGTSGLGSYEQYF
TRBV7-9,-,TRBJ1-1,-,TGTGCCAGCAGCTCCCAAGGGGACTACACTGAAGCTTTCTTT,CASSSQGDYTEAFF
TRBV28,once,TRBJ2-3,-,TGTGCCAGCAGTCCGCTAGCAGCATTCACAGATACGCAGTATTTT,CASSPLAAFTDTQYF
TRBV28,-,TRBJ2-1,TRBD2,TGTGCCAGCACTGGATCGGGAGGGCCCTCCATCTACAATGAGCAGTTCTTC,CASTGSGGPSIYNEQFF
TRBV11-2,-,TRBJ2-7,-,TGTGCCAGCAGCTTAGACAGGGCCTCCTACGAGCAGTACTTC,CASSLDRASYEQYF
TRBV6-5,few,TRBJ2-1,TRBD2,TGTGCCAGCAGTTACTGGGGAATGGCGGGGGACAATGAGCAGTTCTTC,CASSYWGMAGDNEQFF
TRBV12-5,-,TRBJ1-1,TRBD1,TGTGCTAGTGGTTTGGGGACAGGGGGGAACACTGAAGCTTTCTTT,CASGLGTGGNTEAFF
TRBV25-1,-,TRBJ1-5,-,TGTGCCAGCAGTGAGGGCCGGAGCAATCAGCCCCAGCATTTT,CASSEGRSNQPQHF
TRBV7-2,-,TRBJ2-3,-,TGTGCCAGCAGCTTACCGCCCGGGACTGGTCCGAGCACAGATACGCAGTATTTT,CASSLPPGTGPSTDTQYF
TRBV28,many,TRBJ1-3,-,TGTGCCAGCAGTGGACACTTTCCTGGAAACACCATATATTTT,CASSGHFPGNTIYF
TRBV28,-,TRBJ2-7,TRBD1,TGTGCCAGCAGTCCCCGGGGACAGGGGAGCCCCCACGAGCAGTACTTC,CASSPRGQGSPHEQYF
TRBV30,-,TRBJ1-4,-,TGTGCCTGGAGCGCCCGGGAAGAAAAACTGTTTTTT,CAWSAREEKLFF
TRBV21-1,-,TRBJ2-3,-,TGTGCCAGCAGCAAGCGGTCGCTAGCGACCACCCTGGATACGCAGTATTTT,CASSKRSLATTLDTQYF
TRBV30,-,TRBJ2-1,-,TGTGCCTGGAGTTCAAGAGATGAGCAGCTCTTC,CAWSSRDEQLF
TRBV5-4,-,TRBJ2-7,-,TGTGCCTGCAGCTTTGACACCGGGAACGAGCAGTACTTC,CACSFDTGNEQYF
TRBV9,-,TRBJ2-1,TRBD2,TGTGCCAGCAGCGTAGGGACTAGCGACTACAATGAGCAGTTCTTC,CASSVGTSDYNEQFF
TRBV27,once,TRBJ2-7,TRBD2,TGTGCCAGCAGTTTAACTAGCGGGAGGCACTCAGCATACGAGCAGTACTTC,CASSLTSGRHSAYEQYF
TRBV5-1,-,TRBJ2-2,-,TGCGCCAGCAGCCTGGCACAGGGGGGGGCCGGGGAGCTGTTTTTT,CASSLAQGGAGELFF
TRBV10-2,-,TRBJ1-3,-,TGCGCCAGCAGTGAGCGGCCGAGCTCTGGAAACACCATATATTTT,CASSERPSSGNTIYF
TRBV6-6,-,TRBJ2-7,-,TGTGCCAGCAGTTACTCGAATTGGGAGTACGAGCAGTACTTC,CASSYSNWEYEQYF
TRBV4-3,once,TRBJ1-4,-,TGCGCCAGCAGCCAAGTTATAGGGCCGAATGAAAAACTGTTTTTT,CASSQVIGPNEKLFF
TRBV28,-,TRBJ2-7,TRBD2,TGTGCCAGCAGTTCCGTAGGGACTAGCGGGAGAGGAGAGCAGTACTTC,CASSSVGTSGRGEQYF
TRBV5-4,once,TRBJ1-5,-,TGTGCCAGCAGCTTGGCGGAAAGAGAGGATCAGCCCCAGCATTTT,CASSLAEREDQPQHF
TRBV2,-,TRBJ2-5,-,TGTGCCAGCAGGGGCCAAGAGACCCAGTACTTC,CASRGQETQYF
TRBV9,-,TRBJ2-7,-,TGTGCCAGCAGAACTAGCCCTCTAAACTTC,CASRTSPLNF
TRBV19,few,TRBJ1-5,-,TGTGCCAGTCGGGGGGCTAGCAATCAGCCCCAGCATTTT,CASRGASNQPQHF
TRBV29-1,-,TRBJ2-5,-,TGCAGCGTTGAGGATACGGGGACCCAGTACTTC,CSVEDTGTQYF
TRBV29-1,-,TRBJ2-1,TRBD1,TGCAGCGGCCAGTCGACCCCCAGGGGGTACAATGAGCAGTTCTTC,CSGQSTPRGYNEQFF
TRBV6-1,-,TRBJ2-5,-,TGTGCCAGCAGTGGCGGGCCGAGGGAGACCCAGTACTTC,CASSGGPRETQYF
TRBV10-1,-,TRBJ2-7,-,TGCGCCAGCAGTGAGGGGTTGGAGCGGTCGGGCTACGAGCAGTACTTC,CASSEGLERSGYEQYF
TRBV19,-,TRBJ2-1,TRBD2,TGTGCCAGTAGTATCTCGCTAGCGGTTTACAATGAGCAGTTCTTC,CASSISLAVYNEQFF